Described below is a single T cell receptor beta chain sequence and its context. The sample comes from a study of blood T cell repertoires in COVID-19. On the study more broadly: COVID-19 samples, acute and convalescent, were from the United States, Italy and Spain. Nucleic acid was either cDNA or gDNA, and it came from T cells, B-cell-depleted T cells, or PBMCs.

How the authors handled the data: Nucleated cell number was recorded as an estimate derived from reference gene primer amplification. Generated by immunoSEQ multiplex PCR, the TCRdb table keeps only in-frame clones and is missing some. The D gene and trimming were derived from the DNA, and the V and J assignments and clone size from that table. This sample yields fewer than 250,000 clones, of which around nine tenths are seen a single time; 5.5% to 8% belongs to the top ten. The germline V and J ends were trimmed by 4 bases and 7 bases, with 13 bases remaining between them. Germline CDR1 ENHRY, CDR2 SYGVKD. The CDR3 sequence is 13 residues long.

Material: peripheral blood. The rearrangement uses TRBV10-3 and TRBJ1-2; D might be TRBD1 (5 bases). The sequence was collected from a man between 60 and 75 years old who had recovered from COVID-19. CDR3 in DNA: TGTGCCATCAGTGGGGGGGGAAACGCTGGCTACACCTTC. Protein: CAISGGGNAGYTF.